This entry is about one TCR beta chain. Antigen unknown. Germline V CDR1 and CDR2: GTSNPN, SVGIG (reference sequence). Trimming removed 5 bases from V and 6 bases from J; junction bases left unmatched: 6. CDR3 length equals 13 residues. The data are from a study of regulatory T cells in long-lasting Graves disease. iRepertoire HTBI primers and Arm-PCR of CDR3 regions built TCR beta libraries. Via MiXCR, TCRdb re-called the multiplex PCR reads, giving one row per CDR3 protein. The table lists 350,000 to 450,000 distinct CDR3 sequences, 15% of them singletons. As for time point: newly diagnosed GD, antithyroid drugs for less than 3 months. PBMC-derived RNA was used for the TCR library. Findings and caveats of the study: Favored usage of TRBV28, TRBJ1-2 and TRBJ2-5 was recorded in persistent disease.

These data were likewise used in another study, on T cells in Graves' hyperthyroidism and ophthalmopathy.

This clonotype was sampled from a woman aged 25 to 39 with Graves disease. The V call is TRBV30, the J call TRBJ2-1; 8 bases fit TRBD1. Source: peripheral blood mononuclear cells (PBMCs), taken at new diagnosis, from a patient treated with antithyroid drugs. In nucleotides, the CDR3 is TGTGCCTGGGACAGGGGACCCCCCAATGAGCAGTTCTTC. It translates to CAWDRGPPNEQFF.